The clone carrying this TCR beta chain was observed a single time. What it binds is unknown. PCR involved 60 Vbeta and 13 Jbeta primers. The assay was immunoSEQ multiplex PCR, and TCRdb's table has in-frame clones only and misses some. The sample has around 130,000 clones, 80% to 85% seen once. These data belong to a study of cytomegalovirus exposure and HLA in healthy donors. The study, taken as a whole, reports: CMV serostatus alone was available as immune exposure information. For most subjects, TCR beta sequences were reported to predict HLA-A and HLA-B alleles with accuracy. Published work reported that the classifier diagnosed cytomegalovirus status with high specificity and sensitivity.

With V trimmed by 3 bases and J by 5 bases, 3 bases remained unmatched. The CDR3 runs 14 residues. The germline gives CDR1 GTSNPN, CDR2 SVGIG (reference sequence). This TCR was sampled from a boy aged 10-17 years in good health and CMV-seronegative. The sample comprised PBMCs. The chain combines TRBV30 with TRBJ2-2; TRBD2 agrees at 10 bases. The CDR3 loop reads CAWRRTSGTGELFF. The CDR3 DNA reads as TGTGCCTGGAGGAGGACTAGCGGAACCGGGGAGCTGTTTTTT. Full variable domain (remainder filled in from reference TRBV30 and TRBJ2-2): SQTIHQWPATLVQPVGSPLSLECTVEGTSNPNLYWYRQAAGRGLQLLFYSVGIGQISSEVPQNLSASRPQDRQFILSSKKLLLSDSGFYLCAWRRTSGTGELFFGEGSRLTVL.